This T cell receptor (beta chain) was identified during a study of identical twins. This clonotype was counted only a few times. Template switching introduced a universal primer site, and the cDNA bore unique molecular identifiers. TCRdb independently ran MiXCR on the 5' RACE reads; one entry per CDR3 protein. This table holds under 250,000 distinct CDR3 sequences, about 7.5% found once. The CDR3 runs 15 residues. V gave up 1 base and J gave up 2 bases, with 12 bases separating them. Germline loops: CDR1 MGHRA, CDR2 YSYEKL. Separately, the same data were catalogued under a study of yellow fever vaccine responses in identical twins.

Material for sequencing was CD8+ T cells sorted from blood. The chain combines TRBV4-1 with TRBJ2-7; tentatively, D is TRBD1 (6 bases). This TCR came from a woman in her late teens or twenties in good health. CDR3 residues: CASSQGPGVTYEQYF. The CDR3 DNA is TGCGCCAGCAGCCAAGGGCCAGGGGTTACCTACGAGCAGTACTTC.